This TCR beta chain was documented in a study of naive and memory T cell subsets. Amplification of ligated cDNA took four PCR rounds with SP2 and nested alpha and beta constant primers. Blood and skin TCR RNA was reverse transcribed with alpha and beta constant primers. TCRdb recomputed calls from the 5' RACE reads with MiXCR, one row per CDR3 protein. The sample records about 56,000 distinct CDR3 sequences, under 10% being singletons. A UMI-containing oligonucleotide was joined by 3' ligation to the TCR cDNA template. Germline V gene sequence: CDR1 MDHEN, CDR2 SYDVKM. The CDR3 runs 16 residues. The junction had 8 bases not matched to a gene; V was cut back by 6 bases and J by 4 bases.

The clonotype comes from a female donor in good health. J is TRBJ1-5 and V is TRBV28; 11 nucleotides align to TRBD1. The CDR3, as DNA: TGTGCCAGCAGCCTTGGACAGGGGGCGTGGAATCAGCCCCAGCATTTT. Protein product: CASSLGQGAWNQPQHF.